Shown below are 20 T cell receptor beta chains from a single sample sequenced in a study of OX40 agonist ivuxolimab in advanced cancers. The method was immunoSEQ multiplex PCR; TCRdb's version includes in-frame clones alone and lacks a portion of them. The sample lists tens of thousands of clones, approximately 89% seen once, with around 0.19% in the top ten. The sample was CD4+ or CD8+ T cells sorted from blood, taken in a trial of the OX40 agonist ivuxolimab. The receptors stem from an adult with an advanced solid tumor such as melanoma, head and neck, liver or kidney cancer.

This chain joins TRBV30 and TRBJ1-5, with D tentatively TRBD1 (5 bases). V dropped 4 bases and J dropped 2 bases, with 9 bases sitting between them. CDR1 and CDR2 (germline): GTSNPN, SVGIG (reference sequence). This CDR3 is built from 13 residues. In DNA, the CDR3 is TGTGCCTGGAATGGACAAGGCAATCAGCCCCAGCATTTT. Translating it yields CAWNGQGNQPQHF.

This clone was observed once. The genes are TRBV19 and TRBJ2-5; the D is unclear. The CDR3 totals 13 residues. CDR1 is LNHDA and CDR2 is SQIVND in the germline V gene (reference sequence). V was trimmed by 3 bases and J by 2 bases, leaving 7 bases between them. This CDR3 reads CASSIWLQETQYF. The CDR3 DNA reads as TGTGCCAGTAGTATTTGGCTACAAGAGACCCAGTACTTC.

This chain uses TRBV19 with TRBJ1-5; D unresolved. The CDR3 totals 17 residues. V lost 1 base and J lost 7, with 20 bases in between. The germline gives CDR1 LNHDA, CDR2 SQIVND (reference sequence). CDR3 region: CASSIVGGVRISQPQHF. Written as DNA, the CDR3 is TGTGCCAGTAGTATAGTAGGAGGAGTTAGGATTTCGCAGCCCCAGCATTTT.

This clone was detected a few times. The rearrangement joins TRBV9 to TRBJ2-1, with 7 positions matching TRBD2. V gave up 3 bases and J gave up 9 bases; unmatched junction bases: 12. CDR1 is SGDLS, CDR2 YYNGEE, per germline. The CDR3 spans 15 residues. The CDR3 spells CASSARGGSFSEQFF. The CDR3 coding sequence is TGTGCCAGCAGCGCCCGGGGCGGGAGCTTTAGTGAGCAGTTCTTC.

The V and J genes are TRBV5-1 and TRBJ2-7, with a possible D match to TRBD1 (6 bases). The germline V and J ends were trimmed by 0 bases and 4 bases, with 23 bases remaining between them. Germline V gene lookup returns CDR1 SGHRS and CDR2 YFSETQ. The CDR3 runs to 18 residues. CDR3 sequence reads: CASSLASVRAGDHYEQYF. DNA of the CDR3: TGCGCCAGCAGCTTGGCCTCAGTAAGGGCAGGGGACCATTACGAGCAGTACTTC.

The chain recombines TRBV7-2 with TRBJ2-3, with D unresolved. Germline V gene sequence: CDR1 SGHTA, CDR2 FQGNSA. The V end was cut by 5 bases, the J end by 4 bases, with 25 bases between. The CDR3 covers 18 residues. Here the CDR3 reads CASSPSLVAVLAADTQYF. For the CDR3, the DNA is TGTGCCAGCAGCCCCTCATTAGTGGCGGTGCTTGCAGCAGATACGCAGTATTTT.

CDR3: CASRASVATEAFF. DNA for the CDR3: TGTGCCAGCAGGGCCTCGGTAGCCACTGAAGCTTTCTTT. V gene TRBV6-5 combines with J gene TRBJ1-1; D unresolved. The CDR3 extends over 13 amino acids. Looked up from germline, CDR1 is MNHEY and CDR2 is SVGAGI. Between the trimmed V and J ends, which lost 6 bases and 4 bases, there was a span of 12 bases.

The chain uses TRBV13 and TRBJ2-3; 9 nucleotides line up with TRBD2. The germline gives CDR1 PRHDT, CDR2 FYEKMQ (reference sequence). V trimming: 5 bases; J trimming: 0 bases; junction bases outside the gene matches: 6. CDR3 length: 16 amino acids. The CDR3 sequence is CASSRRAGGSTDTQYF. The CDR3 region has the DNA TGTGCCAGCAGCCGTCGAGCGGGAGGAAGCACAGATACGCAGTATTTT.

This chain connects TRBV4-2 to TRBJ2-7; TRBD2 agrees at 10 bases. The CDR3 spans 16 residues. Germline V CDR1 and CDR2: LGHNA, YNFKEQ. The V segment lost 3 bases and the J segment 3 bases; nucleotides outside the gene matches: 8. The chain's CDR3 is CASSHHASGRIYEQYF. The CDR3 region has the DNA TGTGCCAGCAGCCACCACGCTAGCGGGAGAATCTACGAGCAGTACTTC.

The rearrangement links TRBV29-1 to TRBJ2-2; 7 nucleotides match TRBD1. Germline V gene lookup returns CDR1 SQVTM and CDR2 ANQGSEA. Trimming removed 0 bases from V and 1 base from J; junction bases left unmatched: 2. The CDR3 has 15 amino acids. CDR3 loop: CSVEERDRNTGELFF. In DNA, the CDR3 is TGCAGCGTTGAAGAGAGGGACAGGAACACCGGGGAGCTGTTTTTT.

This clone was detected only a few times. The chain couples TRBV15 to TRBJ2-5; 7 positions match TRBD2. J was trimmed by 6 bases and V by 2 bases; bases with no gene match: 6. Germline V gene sequence: CDR1 LNHNV, CDR2 YYDKDF (reference sequence). CDR3 length: 14 amino acids. CDR3 nucleotides: TGTGCCACCAGCAGACCGTGGGGAGGGAAGACCCAGTACTTC. Protein product: CATSRPWGGKTQYF. Complete variable domain (other parts from reference TRBV15 and TRBJ2-5): DAMVIQNPRYQVTQFGKPVTLSCSQTLNHNVMYWYQQKSSQAPKLLFHYYDKDFNNEADTPDNFQSRRPNTSFCFLDIRSPGLGDTAMYLCATSRPWGGKTQYFGPGTRLLVL.

The chain uses TRBV18 and TRBJ2-4, with TRBD1 as a possible D gene (7 bases). The CDR3 contains 17 residues. The germline gives CDR1 KGHSH, CDR2 LQKENI. V dropped 1 base and J dropped 6 bases, with 19 bases sitting between them. Here the CDR3 DNA reads TGTGCCAGCTCACCACAGGCTCCCCACAGGGGAGGAAACATTCAGTACTTC. Translation: CASSPQAPHRGGNIQYF. Full variable domain (rest looked up from reference TRBV18 and TRBJ2-4): NAGVMQNPRHLVRRRGQEARLRCSPMKGHSHVYWYRQLPEEGLKFMVYLQKENIIDESGMPKERFSAEFPKEGPSILRIQQVVRGDSAAYFCASSPQAPHRGGNIQYFGAGTRLSVL.

The chain links TRBV27 to TRBJ2-3; D is undetermined. This CDR3 is 14 amino acids long. CDR1 and CDR2 (germline): MNHEY, SMNVEV (reference sequence). V lost 0 bases and J lost 0, with 4 bases in between. The CDR3 bases are TGTGCCAGCAGTTTATCGATAAGCACAGATACGCAGTATTTT. This codes for CASSLSISTDTQYF.

This chain uses TRBV7-9 with TRBJ2-7, with 7 bases fitting TRBD2. The trim removed 5 bases at V and 2 bases at J, leaving 9 bases unmatched. This CDR3 has 15 amino acids. Germline assignment: CDR1 SEHNR and CDR2 FQNEAQ (reference sequence). In nucleotides, the CDR3 is TGTGCCAGCAGCCCCGGGACTACCCACCCCTACGAGCAGTACTTC. Its protein is CASSPGTTHPYEQYF.

This chain uses TRBV28 with TRBJ2-7; 9 positions match TRBD1. The CDR3 has 16 amino acids. The J segment lost 7 bases and the V segment lost 7 bases, leaving 17 bases of the junction unmatched. The V gene's germline CDR1 is MDHEN and CDR2 SYDVKM. Written as DNA, the CDR3 is TGTGCCAGCACCGGGGGCCGGGACAGGGTTTTGTGGGAGCAGTACTTC. As protein: CASTGGRDRVLWEQYF. The full variable domain, in which reference TRBV28 and TRBJ2-7 provide the parts outside the CDR3, is DVKVTQSSRYLVKRTGEKVFLECVQDMDHENMFWYRQDPGLGLRLIYFSYDVKMKEKGDIPEGYSVSREKKERFSLILESASTNQTSMYLCASTGGRDRVLWEQYFGPGTRLTVT.

The chain is built from TRBV4-1 and TRBJ2-7; D may be TRBD1 (6 bases). CDR1 MGHRA and CDR2 YSYEKL come from the germline V gene. The CDR3 totals 13 residues. The CDR3 loop reads CASSQDIGNRAIV. CDR3 DNA sequence: TGCGCCAGCAGCCAAGATATTGGGAACAGGGCGATCGTC.

The chain links TRBV7-8 to TRBJ2-4; a weak D match, TRBD2 (7 bases). CDR1 is SGHVS, CDR2 FQNEAQ, per germline. Trimming removed 5 bases from V and 7 bases from J, with 18 bases in between. The CDR3 runs 15 residues. The CDR3 bases are TGTGCCAGCAGCACCGTCGGGGGGCGAGGGAACATTCAGTACTTC. Translating it yields CASSTVGGRGNIQYF.

The CDR3 DNA sequence: TGCGCCAGCAGCTCGGGGGCCGAGACCCAGTACTTC. The encoded protein is CASSSGAETQYF. The chain recombines TRBV5-1 with TRBJ2-5, with D perhaps being TRBD1 or TRBD2 (6 bases each). CDR1 and CDR2 (germline): SGHRS, YFSETQ. The CDR3 consists of 12 residues. V was pared by 3 bases and J by 5 bases, with 8 bases between.

The CDR3 loop is CASSLGLAGGMKDTQYF. CDR3 DNA sequence: TGCGCCAGCAGCTTAGGACTAGCGGGAGGCATGAAAGATACGCAGTATTTT. This chain uses TRBV5-1 with TRBJ2-3; 14 bases fit TRBD2. V lost 2 bases and J lost 5; bases outside the gene matches: 7. CDR1 SGHRS and CDR2 YFSETQ come from the germline V gene. This CDR3 has 17 amino acids.

The chain uses TRBV7-8 and TRBJ2-1, with D possibly TRBD2 on 6 matching bases. The CDR3 is 17 residues long. The germline CDR1 and CDR2 sequences are SGHVS and FQNEAQ. Deletions cut 4 bases from V and 8 bases from J, with 24 bases between. Here the CDR3 DNA reads TGTGCCAGCAGCTCCCGTAAACCATCCGCACAGCGGGATGAGCAGTTCTTC. It codes for CASSSRKPSAQRDEQFF. The whole variable domain, filled in from reference TRBV7-8 and TRBJ2-1, reads GAGVSQSPRYKVAKRGQDVALRCDPISGHVSLFWYQQALGQGPEFLTYFQNEAQLDKSGLPSDRFFAERPEGSVSTLKIQRTQQEDSAVYLCASSSRKPSAQRDEQFFGPGTRLTVL.